This T cell receptor (beta chain) emerged from a study of cytomegalovirus exposure and HLA in healthy donors. Study-level findings and limits: Among TCR beta chains, those listed as cytomegalovirus-associated numbered about 160.

Primers for the PCR totalled 60 Vbeta and 13 Jbeta. Sequencing used immunoSEQ multiplex PCR; TCRdb keeps in-frame clones, though not all of them. Of about 76,000 clones listed, about four fifths are singletons. Comments on this clone: Its target is not known.

Between the trimmed V and J ends, which lost 4 bases and 4 bases, there was a span of 12 bases. The CDR3 has 14 residues. CDR1 and CDR2 (germline): SGHKS, YYEKEE (reference sequence). Sequenced: PBMCs. The receptor was isolated from a young woman in good health and CMV-seronegative. The gene calls are TRBV5-5 and TRBJ1-3, with a tentative D call TRBD1 (6 bases). For the CDR3, the DNA is TGTGCCAGCAGCCCGCAGGGGTGGGGAAACACCATATATTTT. Its protein product is CASSPQGWGNTIYF.